This T cell receptor (beta chain) was recorded in a study of T cell repertoires in cytomegalovirus infection (dated by TCRdb to the late 2010s). With respect to the entire study: Because public TCR beta signatures pointed to carriage of CMV infection together with the matching HLA type, the HLA type of each donor mattered for the analysis. Overall study outcomes, separate from this receptor: In the ex vivo response, HLA-C-restricted CMV-specific TCR beta clonotypes were dominant, and in two of eight donors the single most frequent clonotype came from this HLA-C-restricted group. Carriers of CMV infection plus the relevant HLA type were discriminated by the cumulative frequency of public TCR beta family members in the study cohort and in an independent roughly 380-donor cohort.

TCRdb lists the instrument as Illumina HiSeq 1500. TCRdb's own reprocessing of the public reads used fastp at Q25 and MiXCR and kept productive beta chains. Entries that share a CDR3 protein sequence are merged under the most common genes and DNA. The sample contains almost 500,000 distinct CDR3 sequences, 11% of them found a single time. The top ten clonotypes cover 10% of the sample. From the cysteine through the phenylalanine, the CDR3 covers 16 amino acids. Only CDR3 DNA is held: 48 bases, read in frame from base 1. The germline V gene (reference sequence) specifies MNHEY as CDR1 and SMNVEV as CDR2. Cut back by 1 base and 7 bases, the V and J ends lie 14 bases apart. This clonotype has at least ten counts. Its antigen remains undetermined. Base qualities are not provided; no much larger clone lies one nucleotide away.

This sequence originates from a human donor in good health (CMV status not recorded). Some clones in this sample may be carry-over from other donors' samples. Rearrangement joined TRBV27 to TRBJ1-6; the D gene cannot be named for sure. Sequenced material: PBMCs. The sequenced DNA is TGTGCCAGCAGTTTATTTTCGGGCTGGGAAAATTCACCCCTCCACTTT. Its protein product is CASSLFSGWENSPLHF.